Listed below are T cell receptor beta chains from one sample, sequenced in a study of shared clonotypes between healthy human individuals. TCRdb's copy holds only in-frame clones and misses some; the assay was immunoSEQ multiplex PCR. The table shows roughly 1,000,000 clones, with 75% to 80% occurring only once. Source material: memory CD4+ T cells from PBMCs. The receptors were sampled from a young man in good health. Some clones in this sample may be carry-over from other donors' samples. Each CDR3 is given with its conserved first and last residue. A D gene is named only where the DNA matches it firmly. Size is stated for part of the rows, as once, few or many counts, or as a class when the clone is expanded.

>TRBJ1-5|TRBV5-4|many|-
TGTGCCAGCAGCTTGGGAGGAGAGCAGCCCCAGCATTTT
CASSLGGEQPQHF
>TRBJ1-1|TRBV7-9|few|TRBD1
TGTGCCAGCAGCTTAGGACAGGGAGGGTTTCAAGCTTTCTTT
CASSLGQGGFQAFF
>TRBJ1-1|TRBV9|few|-
TGTGCCAGCAGCGTATCCCCCGTAGGGGTCGGGACTGAAGCTTTCTTT
CASSVSPVGVGTEAFF
>TRBJ2-7|TRBV19|-|TRBD1
TGTGCCAGTAGTCCAACCGGGACAGGGCACGAGCAGTACTTC
CASSPTGTGHEQYF
>TRBJ2-7|TRBV12-2|-|-
TGTGCAAGTCGCTTAGCGCGGAGAATCGTGTACTTC
CASRLARRIVYF
>TRBJ2-1|TRBV7-8|-|-
TGTGCCAGCAGCTTAGGGCCGGTAGATGAGCAGTTCTTC
CASSLGPVDEQFF
>TRBJ2-5|TRBV4-3|-|TRBD1
TGCGCCAGCAGCCAAGATCCTCAGGGGGCGCGTGAGACCCAGTACTTC
CASSQDPQGARETQYF
>TRBJ2-5|TRBV5-4|-|-
TGTGCCAGCAGCTTGGCGGGGGCGCAGTCCGAGACCCAGTACTTC
CASSLAGAQSETQYF
>TRBJ2-1|TRBV5-1|-|TRBD2
TGCGCCAGCAGCTTGGTGGCGGGGGGCAATGAGCAGTTCTTC
CASSLVAGGNEQFF
>TRBJ2-3|TRBV10-3|-|TRBD2
TGTGCCATCAGTGTAGCGGGAGGGCCAGCGGGGGATACGCAGTATTTT
CAISVAGGPAGDTQYF
>TRBJ2-7|TRBV28|-|TRBD2
TGTGCCAGCATCCCGAGCGGGGTCCCGAGCTCCTACGAGCAGTACTTC
CASIPSGVPSSYEQYF
>TRBJ2-5|TRBV7-9|-|-
TGTGCCAGCAGCTTTAACAGGGTTGAGACCCAGTACTTC
CASSFNRVETQYF
>TRBJ1-2|TRBV19|-|-
TGTGCCAGTAGTATCACCAGGCCACGGGAAGGCTACACCTTC
CASSITRPREGYTF
>TRBJ2-3|TRBV7-2|-|-
TGTGCCAGCAGCTTTCCGCTCACCGCCGTAGTTACGCAGTATTTT
CASSFPLTAVVTQYF
>TRBJ2-1|TRBV28|-|-
TGTGCCAGCAGTCCACGGGGGGTATCAGGGGAAAATGAGCAGTTCTTC
CASSPRGVSGENEQFF
>TRBJ1-4|TRBV9|-|TRBD1
TGTGCCAGCAGCGTCCAACCGGGACAGGGGAATGAAAAACTGTTTTTT
CASSVQPGQGNEKLFF
>TRBJ2-7|TRBV10-3|-|-
TGTGCCGTGCGGACGGCCGGTGGGTTCGAGCAGTACTTC
CAVRTAGGFEQYF
>TRBJ1-3|TRBV6-4|-|-
TGTGCCAGCAGTGCAAGCTCTGGAAACACCATATATTTT
CASSASSGNTIYF
>TRBJ2-1|TRBV19|-|TRBD2
TGTGCCAGTACCTCAAGGGCTAGCGGGAGGGCCCATGAGCAGTTCTTC
CASTSRASGRAHEQFF
>TRBJ2-7|TRBV29-1|-|-
TGCAGCGTGGCGGTTTCAGGGGGGAGGTACGAGCAGTACTTC
CSVAVSGGRYEQYF
>TRBJ1-2|TRBV14|-|-
TGTGCCAGTTGGACGGAGGCCCCTTGGAGCTATGGCTACACCTTC
CASWTEAPWSYGYTF
>TRBJ2-1|TRBV13|once|-
TGTGCCAGCAGCTGGGGACGGGCGCAGGGGCAGTTCTTC
CASSWGRAQGQFF
>TRBJ2-5|TRBV5-6|once|-
TGTGCCAGCAGCGAAAAAAAGGGGGGAGAGACCCAGTACTTC
CASSEKKGGETQYF
>TRBJ1-4|TRBV7-9|-|-
TGTGCCAGCAGCTTAGATGCAACTAATGAAAAACTGTTTTTT
CASSLDATNEKLFF
>TRBJ2-7|TRBV19|few|-
TGTGCCAGTAGGCATAAAGTCGATGGGTACAGCTCCGACGAGCAGTACTTC
CASRHKVDGYSSDEQYF
>TRBJ1-1|TRBV19|once|-
TGTGCCAGTAGTAGGGACTCGGGAGGTGGGAACACTGAAGCTTTCTTT
CASSRDSGGGNTEAFF
>TRBJ2-2|TRBV9|-|-
TGTGCCAGCAGCGTAGAGGGGGTTGGTACCGGGGAGCTGTTTTTT
CASSVEGVGTGELFF
>TRBJ1-5|TRBV6-6|-|-
TGTGCCAGCAGCCCCCAGGGGCAATCAGGGCCCCAGCATTTT
CASSPQGQSGPQHF
>TRBJ1-4|TRBV18|many|TRBD1
TGTGCCAGCTCACTGACAGGGATGGATGAAAAACTGTTTTTT
CASSLTGMDEKLFF
>TRBJ2-1|TRBV7-9|-|TRBD2
TGTGCCAGCAGTTTAACGGGACTAGGCTACAATGAGCAGTTCTTC
CASSLTGLGYNEQFF
>TRBJ2-7|TRBV5-8|-|TRBD1
TGTGCCAGCAGCTTGGGATTGGGACAGACCTCCTACGAGCAGTACTTC
CASSLGLGQTSYEQYF
>TRBJ1-2|TRBV28|-|TRBD1
TGTGCCAGCAGCCTAACGGGACAGGGGTATGGCTACACCTTC
CASSLTGQGYGYTF